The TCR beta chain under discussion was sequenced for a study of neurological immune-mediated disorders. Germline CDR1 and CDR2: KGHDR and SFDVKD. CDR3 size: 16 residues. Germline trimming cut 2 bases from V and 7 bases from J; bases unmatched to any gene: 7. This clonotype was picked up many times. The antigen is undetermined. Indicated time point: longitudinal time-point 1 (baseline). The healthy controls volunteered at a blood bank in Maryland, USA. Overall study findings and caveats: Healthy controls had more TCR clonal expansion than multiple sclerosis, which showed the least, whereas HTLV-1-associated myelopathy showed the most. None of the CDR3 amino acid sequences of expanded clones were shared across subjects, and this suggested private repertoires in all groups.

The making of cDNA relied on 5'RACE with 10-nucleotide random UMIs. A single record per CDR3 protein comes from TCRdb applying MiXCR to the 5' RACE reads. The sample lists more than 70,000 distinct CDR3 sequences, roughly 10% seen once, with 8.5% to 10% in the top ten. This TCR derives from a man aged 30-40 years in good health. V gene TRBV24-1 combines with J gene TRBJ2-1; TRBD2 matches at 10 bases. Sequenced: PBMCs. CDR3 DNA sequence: TGTGCCACCAGTGATTCTACTAGCGGGATAAGGAATGAGCAGTTCTTC. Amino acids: CATSDSTSGIRNEQFF.